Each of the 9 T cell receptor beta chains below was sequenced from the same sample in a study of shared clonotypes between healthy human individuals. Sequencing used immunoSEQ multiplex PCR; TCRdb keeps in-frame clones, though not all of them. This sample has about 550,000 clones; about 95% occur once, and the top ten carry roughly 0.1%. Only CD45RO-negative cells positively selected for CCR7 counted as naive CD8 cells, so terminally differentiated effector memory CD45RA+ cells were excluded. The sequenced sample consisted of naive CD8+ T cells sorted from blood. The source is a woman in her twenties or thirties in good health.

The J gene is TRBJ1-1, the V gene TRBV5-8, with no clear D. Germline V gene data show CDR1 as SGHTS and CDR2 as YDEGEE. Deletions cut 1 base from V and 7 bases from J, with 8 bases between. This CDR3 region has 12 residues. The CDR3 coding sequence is TGTGCCAGCAGCTTGAGGCTTGTTGAAGCTTTCTTT. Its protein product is CASSLRLVEAFF.

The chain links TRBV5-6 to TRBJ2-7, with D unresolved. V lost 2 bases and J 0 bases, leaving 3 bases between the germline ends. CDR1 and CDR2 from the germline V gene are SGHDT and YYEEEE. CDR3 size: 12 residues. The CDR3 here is CASSFNSYEQYF. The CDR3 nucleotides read TGTGCCAGCAGCTTTAACTCCTACGAGCAGTACTTC.

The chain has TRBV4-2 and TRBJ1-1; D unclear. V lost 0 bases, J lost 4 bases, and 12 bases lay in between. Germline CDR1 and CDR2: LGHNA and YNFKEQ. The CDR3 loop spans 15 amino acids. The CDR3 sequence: CASSQEGGVSTEAFF. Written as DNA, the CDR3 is TGTGCCAGCAGCCAAGAGGGAGGTGTCAGCACTGAAGCTTTCTTT.

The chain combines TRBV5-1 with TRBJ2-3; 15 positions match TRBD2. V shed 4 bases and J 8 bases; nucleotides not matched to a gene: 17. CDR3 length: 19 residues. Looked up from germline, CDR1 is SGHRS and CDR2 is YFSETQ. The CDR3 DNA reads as TGCGCCAGCAGCCCGCAAGGACTAGCGGGAGGGCCGGACGGAGGTACGCAGTATTTT. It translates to CASSPQGLAGGPDGGTQYF.

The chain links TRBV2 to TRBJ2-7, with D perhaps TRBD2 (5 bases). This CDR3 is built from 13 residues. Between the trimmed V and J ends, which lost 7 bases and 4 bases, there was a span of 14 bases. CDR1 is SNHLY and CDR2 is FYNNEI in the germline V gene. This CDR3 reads CASKEVGKYEQYF. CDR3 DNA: TGTGCCAGCAAGGAGGTCGGAAAGTACGAGCAGTACTTC. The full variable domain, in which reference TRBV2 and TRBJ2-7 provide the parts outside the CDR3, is EPEVTQTPSHQVTQMGQEVILRCVPISNHLYFYWYRQILGQKVEFLVSFYNNEISEKSEIFDDQFSVERPDGSNFTLKIRSTKLEDSAMYFCASKEVGKYEQYFGPGTRLTVT.

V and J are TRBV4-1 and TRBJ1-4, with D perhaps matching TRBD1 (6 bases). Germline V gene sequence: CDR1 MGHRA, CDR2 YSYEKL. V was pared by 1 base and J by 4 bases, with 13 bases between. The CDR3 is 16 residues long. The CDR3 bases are TGCGCCAGCAGCCAAGGAGGGGGTGGGCTTAATGAAAAACTGTTTTTT. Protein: CASSQGGGGLNEKLFF.

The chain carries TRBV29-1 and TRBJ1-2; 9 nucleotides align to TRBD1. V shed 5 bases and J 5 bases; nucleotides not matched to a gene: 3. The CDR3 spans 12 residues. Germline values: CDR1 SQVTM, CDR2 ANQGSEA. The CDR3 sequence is CSVPDRGYGYTF. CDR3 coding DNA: TGCAGCGTTCCGGACAGGGGTTATGGCTACACCTTC.

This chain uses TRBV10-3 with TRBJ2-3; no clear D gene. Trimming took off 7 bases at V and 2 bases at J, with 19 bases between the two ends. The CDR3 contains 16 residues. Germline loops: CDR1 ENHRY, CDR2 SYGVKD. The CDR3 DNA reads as TGTGCCATCACCGGGTTTGATGACGTTTACACAGATACGCAGTATTTT. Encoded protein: CAITGFDDVYTDTQYF.

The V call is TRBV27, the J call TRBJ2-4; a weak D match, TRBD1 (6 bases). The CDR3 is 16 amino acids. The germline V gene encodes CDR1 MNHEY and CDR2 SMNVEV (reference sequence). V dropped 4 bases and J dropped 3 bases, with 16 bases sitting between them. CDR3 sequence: CASSWGSEGVKNIQYF. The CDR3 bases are TGTGCCAGCAGTTGGGGGTCAGAGGGGGTCAAAAACATTCAGTACTTC.